The T cell receptor beta chain described here comes from a study of post-analysis software for immune sequencing data. Across the study: As for disease course, relapsing-remitting, secondary progressive and progressive-relapsing multiple sclerosis were all included. Study-level results: F measure showed strong co-clustering of same-batch samples. Five TRBV segments, including TRBV5-6, TRBV5-1 and TRBV20-1, were more frequent in patients than controls.

Incorporated into the TCR beta cDNA libraries were unique molecular identifiers, which served to reduce PCR and sequencing biases. TCRdb redid the calling of the PCR reads with MiXCR, one entry per CDR3 protein. The data show under 200,000 distinct CDR3 sequences, under 40% seen once. This clonotype showed up just a few times. Its antigen remains unidentified. V was pared by 4 bases and J by 2 bases, with 9 bases between. This CDR3 spans 14 amino acids. The chain combines TRBV12-3 or TRBV12-4 with TRBJ2-1, with a possible D match to TRBD1 (6 bases). This specimen was blood, taken after autologous hematopoietic stem cell transplantation. This receptor was obtained from a girl aged 10-17 years with multiple sclerosis. The CDR3 here is CASSSGVPYNEQFF. CDR3 nucleotide sequence: TGTGCCAGCAGTTCAGGGGTTCCCTACAATGAGCAGTTCTTC.